This T cell receptor (beta chain) was captured in a study of identical twins. Regarding the study as a whole: Beta out-of-frame sequences showed weaker excess sharing between twins. Insertions ran lower in abundant cord blood beta clonotypes, though not in memory repertoires.

The CDR3 loop spans 18 amino acids. Germline CDR1 is MGHRA and CDR2 is YSYEKL. Trimming cost V 3 bases and J 3 bases, with 21 bases left between them. Template switching created a universal primer site, and the cDNA included unique molecular identifiers. TCRdb analysed the 5' RACE reads with MiXCR anew, one entry per CDR3 protein. There are around 1.7 million distinct CDR3 sequences in the sample; about 32% occur only once, and 0.27% lies in the top ten. A note on this clonotype: Its antigen is unidentified.

The source material was cord blood. This rearrangement joins TRBV4-1 to TRBJ2-1, with D perhaps matching TRBD1 or TRBD2 (6 bases each). The receptor was derived from a newborn girl in good health. The DNA for the CDR3 is TGCGCCAGCAGCCAGGGGGGCGGTGAGTGTCGATTCTACAATGAGCAGTTCTTC. It yields the protein CASSQGGGECRFYNEQFF.